One and the same sample provided the 23 T cell receptor beta chains below, sequenced in a study of blood T cell repertoires in COVID-19. TCRdb's copy holds only in-frame clones and misses some; the assay was immunoSEQ multiplex PCR. This sample has about 130,000 clones, with 81% found just once. The sequenced sample consisted of peripheral blood. The source is a woman between 50 and 59 years old with acute or convalescent COVID-19.

The table lists this clone with a few counts. The chain is built from TRBV7-2 and TRBJ1-1; 10 positions agree with TRBD1. J was trimmed by 4 bases and V by 5 bases; bases with no gene match: 7. CDR1 and CDR2 from the germline V gene are SGHTA and FQGNSA. The CDR3 loop spans 15 amino acids. CDR3 DNA sequence: TGTGCCAGCAGCCCCCGGGACAGGGGTACCACTGAAGCTTTCTTT. Amino acid sequence: CASSPRDRGTTEAFF.

The chain links TRBV6-6 to TRBJ1-2; D unresolved. Per germline, CDR1 MNHNY and CDR2 SVGAGI (reference sequence). Trimming took off 5 bases at V and 1 base at J, with 8 bases between the two ends. The CDR3 totals 13 residues. For the CDR3, the DNA is TGTGCCAGCAGTCTCGGGGATAACTATGGCTACACCTTC. Translation: CASSLGDNYGYTF.

The chain carries TRBV3-1 (or the pseudogene TRBV3-2) and TRBJ2-5; D is perhaps TRBD1 (5 bases). V was trimmed by 3 bases and J by 0 bases, leaving 8 bases between them. The germline CDR1 and CDR2 sequences are LGHDT and YNNKEL (reference sequence). There are 14 residues in the CDR3. The CDR3 DNA reads as TGTGCCAGCAGCCATGGCAGGGACCAAGAGACCCAGTACTTC. Amino acid sequence: CASSHGRDQETQYF.

This chain connects TRBV5-1 to TRBJ2-1, with 10 bases aligning to TRBD1. The germline V gene has CDR1 SGHRS and CDR2 YFSETQ. After removal of 0 bases from V and 9 bases from J, the junction contained 9 bases not matched to a gene. This CDR3 is built from 16 residues. CDR3 loop: CASSLAGTGDWGEQFF. In DNA, the CDR3 is TGCGCCAGCAGCTTGGCCGGGACAGGGGATTGGGGTGAGCAGTTCTTC.

The chain is built from TRBV11-1 and TRBJ2-2, with a possible D match to TRBD2 (5 bases). Trimming shortened V by 5 bases and J by 4 bases, and 8 bases separated the two germline ends. CDR1 and CDR2 (germline): SGHAT, FQDESV (reference sequence). The CDR3 has 13 amino acids. This CDR3 is CASSRAVTGELFF. The CDR3 DNA reads TGTGCCAGCAGCCGAGCGGTCACCGGGGAGCTGTTTTTT.

J is TRBJ1-1 and V is TRBV27, with unresolved D. This CDR3 region has 12 residues. V was clipped by 8 bases and J by 5 bases, with 12 bases between them. CDR1 and CDR2 from the germline V gene are MNHEY and SMNVEV (reference sequence). CDR3 bases: TGTGCCAGCGGATCCCTCGGGACTGAAGCTTTCTTT. It is translated as CASGSLGTEAFF.

The V gene is TRBV2, the J gene TRBJ1-2; no clear D gene. With 7 bases removed from V and 0 bases from J, the gap between germline ends came to 24 bases. The CDR3 is 18 amino acids. CDR1 SNHLY and CDR2 FYNNEI come from the germline V gene. CDR3 residues: CASIGPWASNVPNYGYTF. The CDR3 bases are TGTGCCAGCATTGGTCCGTGGGCATCAAATGTCCCTAACTATGGCTACACCTTC.

The chain joins TRBV4-1 to TRBJ2-4, with TRBD2 matching over 9 bases. CDR1 is MGHRA, CDR2 YSYEKL, per germline. This CDR3 contains 13 residues. V was clipped by 6 bases and J by 5 bases; unmatched bases: 2. The DNA for the CDR3 is TGCGCCAGCAGTTGGACTAGCGAAAACATTCAGTACTTC. The encoded protein is CASSWTSENIQYF.

The gene calls are TRBV10-3 and TRBJ1-6, with 7 bases that match TRBD1. This CDR3 has 15 residues. V was pared by 2 bases and J by 9 bases, with 7 bases of the junction left unmatched. The germline gives CDR1 ENHRY, CDR2 SYGVKD. DNA for the CDR3: TGTGCCATCAGTGAGGGCAGGGGGATTGGTTCACCCCTCCACTTT. Its translation is CAISEGRGIGSPLHF.

This clone occurred a few times. The chain carries TRBV10-3 and TRBJ1-5, with D tentatively TRBD1 (6 bases). Trimming pared 10 bases from V and 5 bases from J, leaving 18 bases between. This CDR3 comprises 14 residues. Germline-derived CDR1 and CDR2 are ENHRY and SYGVKD. The CDR3, as DNA: TGTGCCACCGTGAGGGGGGAGGGTTATCAGCCCCAGCATTTT. This translates into CATVRGEGYQPQHF.

The chain recombines TRBV18 with TRBJ2-1; 8 bases line up with TRBD1. This CDR3 is 15 amino acids long. CDR1 and CDR2 from the germline V gene are KGHSH and LQKENI. Trimming at V came to 6 bases and at J to 2 bases, leaving 6 bases not matched to a gene. The CDR3 sequence is CASSTRGRPYNEQFF. The CDR3 nucleotides read TGTGCCAGCTCCACCAGGGGGCGACCCTACAATGAGCAGTTCTTC.

The chain links TRBV19 to TRBJ1-4; D is unclear. Germline CDR1 reads LNHDA; CDR2 reads SQIVND (reference sequence). The germline V and J ends were trimmed by 8 bases and 0 bases, with 13 bases remaining between them. This CDR3 comprises 15 residues. The CDR3, as DNA: TGTGCCAGTCTTCGGGGAGGTGCAACTAATGAAAAACTGTTTTTT. This sequence encodes CASLRGGATNEKLFF.

The chain carries TRBV10-3 and TRBJ1-3; D unresolved. This CDR3 spans 15 amino acids. The germline V gene encodes CDR1 ENHRY and CDR2 SYGVKD. The V and J ends lost 2 bases and 0 bases respectively, with 8 bases between them. The CDR3 is CAISEPTSSGNTIYF. The DNA for the CDR3 is TGTGCCATCAGTGAGCCGACAAGCTCTGGAAACACCATATATTTT.

This CDR3 is CASSAQAGGSYEQYF. The CDR3 nucleotides read TGTGCCAGCAGCGCCCAGGCGGGAGGTTCCTACGAGCAGTACTTC. The chain joins TRBV6-5 to TRBJ2-7; 8 bases agree with TRBD2. Germline values: CDR1 MNHEY, CDR2 SVGAGI. This CDR3 spans 15 amino acids. Trimming at V came to 6 bases and at J to 1 base, leaving 8 bases not matched to a gene.

The V gene is TRBV28, the J gene TRBJ2-7; weak D call: TRBD2 (6 bases). CDR1 is MDHEN and CDR2 is SYDVKM in the germline V gene. Trimming pared 3 bases from V and 4 bases from J, leaving 13 bases between. This CDR3 contains 14 residues. The CDR3 is CASSFRRDRYEQYF. CDR3 nucleotides: TGTGCCAGCAGTTTCAGGAGGGACCGTTACGAGCAGTACTTC.

This chain connects TRBV6-1 to TRBJ1-4; unclear D gene. Germline assignment: CDR1 MNHNS and CDR2 SASEGT. This CDR3 contains 15 residues. The V gene lost 1 base and the J gene lost 4 bases, with 10 bases spanning the gap. The CDR3 protein is CASSEVVVLNEKLFF. In DNA, the CDR3 is TGTGCCAGCAGTGAAGTCGTAGTCCTTAATGAAAAACTGTTTTTT.

The chain couples TRBV9 to TRBJ1-6; 8 nucleotides match TRBD1. With V trimmed by 0 bases and J by 7 bases, 3 bases remained unmatched. CDR3 length: 15 amino acids. Germline lookup yields CDR1 SGDLS and CDR2 YYNGEE. The CDR3 nucleotides are TGTGCCAGCAGCGTAGGACAGGGGCAAAATTCACCCCTCCACTTT. It codes for CASSVGQGQNSPLHF.

The chain links TRBV21-1 to TRBJ2-7; the table's D call TRBD1 went unverified against the DNA. TRBV21-1 corresponds to a pseudogene. The CDR3 length is 14 residues. CDR3 region: CASSKEGAPYEQYF. In nucleotides, the CDR3 is TGTGCCAGCAGCAAAGAGGGGGCCCCCTACGAGCAGTACTTC.

This clone showed up just a few times. The genes are TRBV28 and TRBJ2-3; 7 bases line up with TRBD2. J was trimmed by 6 bases and V by 7 bases; bases with no gene match: 16. Germline loops: CDR1 MDHEN, CDR2 SYDVKM. This CDR3 is 16 amino acids long. The CDR3 loop reads CASTLAGLGVGDTQYF. As DNA, the CDR3 is TGTGCCAGCACCCTAGCCGGACTAGGTGTGGGGGATACGCAGTATTTT.

On this clone: One end of the junction does not line up with germline, which may come from a read error. The chain couples TRBV20-1 to TRBJ1-1, with D tentatively TRBD1 (6 bases). CDR1 DFQATT and CDR2 SNEGSKA come from the germline V gene (reference sequence). The CDR3 is 11 residues long. The CDR3 sequence: CSAGGDTEAFF. The CDR3 DNA sequence: TGCAGTGCTGGAGGGGACACTGAAGCCTTCTTT.

V is TRBV7-6 and J is TRBJ2-1; D not certain. V was clipped by 1 base and J by 0 bases, with 10 bases between them. The CDR3 contains 16 residues. CDR1 is SGHVS, CDR2 FNYEAQ, per germline. In DNA, the CDR3 is TGTGCCAGCAGCTTAGTTACGACAAGCTCCTACAATGAGCAGTTCTTC. Residues: CASSLVTTSSYNEQFF. The variable domain in full, completed from reference TRBV7-6 and TRBJ2-1, reads GAGVSQSPRYKVTKRGQDVALRCDPISGHVSLYWYRQALGQGPEFLTYFNYEAQQDKSGLPNDRFSAERPEGSISTLTIQRTEQRDSAMYRCASSLVTTSSYNEQFFGPGTRLTVL.

This rearrangement joins TRBV6-5 to TRBJ2-3; 8 bases are a match to TRBD2. Germline V CDR1 and CDR2: MNHEY, SVGAGI. Trimming removed 10 bases from V and 1 base from J; junction bases left unmatched: 10. CDR3 length equals 15 residues. The chain's CDR3 is CANSDYGGGTDTQYF. The CDR3 DNA reads TGTGCCAATTCGGACTACGGGGGGGGCACAGATACGCAGTATTTT.

The chain employs TRBV3-1 (or the pseudogene TRBV3-2) and TRBJ1-2; D call uncertain. V was trimmed by 8 bases and J by 4 bases, leaving 11 bases between them. This CDR3 has 12 amino acids. The germline CDR1 and CDR2 sequences are LGHDT and YNNKEL (reference sequence). CDR3 sequence reads: CASGGLGYGYTF. The CDR3 nucleotides read TGTGCCAGCGGAGGGTTGGGCTATGGCTACACCTTC.